The next 19 T cell receptor beta chains were all read from a single sample in a study of PD-L1 blockade in urothelial cancer. Time point denoted: pretreatment peripheral blood. TCRdb keeps only in-frame clones here, not all; method: immunoSEQ multiplex PCR. The table records about 45,000 clones, around nine tenths of them present only once. The specimen comprised PBMCs, sampled around atezolizumab (anti-PD-L1) treatment. The receptor source for this set is a donor at least 40 years old with urothelial cancer.

The chain is built from TRBV11-1 and TRBJ2-5; weak D call: TRBD1 (5 bases). Germline-derived CDR1 and CDR2 are SGHAT and FQDESV (reference sequence). Deletions cut 5 bases from V and 4 bases from J, with 14 bases between. The CDR3 runs to 14 residues. For the CDR3, the DNA is TGTGCCAGCAGCCCACGGCAGGGTCGAGAGACCCAGTACTTC. Translation: CASSPRQGRETQYF.

V gene TRBV2 combines with J gene TRBJ2-1; weak D call: TRBD1 (6 bases). The germline V gene encodes CDR1 SNHLY and CDR2 FYNNEI. V lost 3 bases and J 4 bases, leaving 19 bases between the germline ends. CDR3 size: 17 residues. The CDR3 DNA reads as TGTGCCAGCAGTGATTTCTATAGGGCAGGGGCTTACAATGAGCAGTTCTTC. It is translated as CASSDFYRAGAYNEQFF.

CDR3 protein: CASTTRDRGRDTQYF. Here the CDR3 DNA reads TGTGCCAGTACCACCCGGGACAGGGGAAGAGATACGCAGTATTTT. The chain links TRBV19 to TRBJ2-3; 10 positions match TRBD1. The CDR3 is 15 amino acids. Trimming took 7 bases from V and 5 from J; bases not matched to a gene: 9. Germline CDR1 is LNHDA and CDR2 is SQIVND (reference sequence).

J is TRBJ1-1 and V is TRBV2; maybe TRBD1 (5 bases). In germline, CDR1 is SNHLY, CDR2 FYNNEI. This CDR3 has 14 residues. Trimming cost V 1 base and J 1 base, with 7 bases left between them. CDR3 sequence (DNA): TGTGCCAGCAGTGAAGTCGGACAGAACACTGAAGCTTTCTTT. Translated: CASSEVGQNTEAFF.

The gene calls are TRBV2 and TRBJ2-2; 8 nucleotides match TRBD2. With 11 bases clipped from V and 4 bases from J, the junction kept 9 bases outside the gene matches. From germline, CDR1 is SNHLY and CDR2 FYNNEI. This CDR3 spans 14 amino acids. This chain's CDR3 is CALRAGVGTGELFF. As DNA, the CDR3 is TGTGCCCTTCGAGCGGGAGTGGGCACCGGGGAGCTGTTTTTT.

V and J are TRBV9 and TRBJ2-1; 8 bases agree with TRBD2. This CDR3 comprises 18 residues. J gave up 3 bases and V 2 bases, and 13 bases lay outside the gene matches. The V gene's germline CDR1 is SGDLS and CDR2 YYNGEE. The CDR3 sequence is CASSVLPSGGEGYNEQFF. Here the CDR3 DNA reads TGTGCCAGCAGCGTTCTCCCCTCCGGGGGGGAAGGCTACAATGAGCAGTTCTTC.

The chain is built from TRBV13 and TRBJ2-7; D is possibly TRBD2 (6 bases). CDR3 length: 11 residues. V lost 0 bases and J 9 bases, leaving 6 bases between the germline ends. Looked up from germline, CDR1 is PRHDT and CDR2 is FYEKMQ (reference sequence). CDR3 nucleotides: TGTGCCAGCAGCTTAGGGCGGGGGCAGTACTTC. The encoded protein is CASSLGRGQYF.

The rearrangement links TRBV7-9 to TRBJ2-5, with 7 bases lining up with TRBD1. The V segment lost 3 bases and the J segment 2 bases; nucleotides outside the gene matches: 6. There are 15 residues in the CDR3. Germline CDR1 reads SEHNR; CDR2 reads FQNEAQ (reference sequence). The CDR3 DNA reads TGTGCCAGCAGCTTTGTTCAGGGGGATCAAGAGACCCAGTACTTC. The encoded protein is CASSFVQGDQETQYF.

This chain joins TRBV4-1 and TRBJ2-3, with D perhaps matching TRBD2 (5 bases). CDR3 size: 18 residues. Trimming cost V 7 bases and J 2 bases, with 25 bases left between them. The germline V gene has CDR1 MGHRA and CDR2 YSYEKL. CDR3 in amino acids: CASTHGIGRARVTDTQYF. In DNA form, the CDR3 reads TGCGCCAGCACCCATGGAATTGGGCGGGCCCGGGTCACAGATACGCAGTATTTT.

This chain uses TRBV6-1 with TRBJ1-5; D gene ambiguous. The V end lost 1 base, the J end lost 2 bases, and 6 bases lay between the germline ends. The CDR3 runs to 14 residues. Looked up from germline, CDR1 is MNHNS and CDR2 is SASEGT. The CDR3 loop is CASSEGAGNQPQHF. CDR3 DNA: TGTGCCAGCAGTGAAGGGGCCGGCAATCAGCCCCAGCATTTT.

J is TRBJ1-3 and V is TRBV5-1; D may be TRBD1 (5 bases). Germline CDR1 is SGHRS and CDR2 is YFSETQ. The CDR3 runs 16 residues. V shed 0 bases and J shed 4 bases, with 14 bases lying between them. CDR3 DNA sequence: TGCGCCAGCAGCTTGGACCCAACAGGAGGGGGAAACACCATATATTTT. Translated: CASSLDPTGGGNTIYF.

The chain combines TRBV5-1 with TRBJ1-1; D is possibly TRBD1 (6 bases). The CDR3 totals 14 residues. V was trimmed by 5 bases and J by 5 bases, leaving 16 bases between them. Looked up from germline, CDR1 is SGHRS and CDR2 is YFSETQ. The CDR3 DNA sequence: TGCGCCAGCAGGCCCGGTGGGGGCGGAACTGAAGCTTTCTTT. This encodes CASRPGGGGTEAFF.

This clone is a singleton in its sample. The chain couples TRBV19 to TRBJ2-1, with 10 bases identical to TRBD2. Germline CDR1 and CDR2: LNHDA and SQIVND (reference sequence). CDR3 length: 15 amino acids. Trimming cost V 6 bases and J 8 bases; bases outside gene matches: 10. The CDR3 region has the DNA TGTGCCAGTAGCCCACTGAGAGCGGGAGGGTATGAGCAGTTCTTC. This gives the protein CASSPLRAGGYEQFF.

This clone was observed a single time. V usage is TRBV25-1 and J usage is TRBJ2-7; D might be TRBD2 (6 bases). The ends were cut back, 4 bases at V and 0 bases at J, with 10 bases in the middle. This CDR3 is built from 14 residues. CDR1 and CDR2 from the germline V gene are MGHDK and SYGVNS. The CDR3 protein is CASSGVAASYEQYF. Here the CDR3 DNA reads TGTGCCAGCAGTGGGGTAGCGGCCTCCTACGAGCAGTACTTC.

This rearrangement joins TRBV6-1 to TRBJ1-2; D perhaps matches TRBD1 (5 bases). V was cut by 6 bases and J by 0 bases, with 8 bases left in between. From germline, CDR1 is MNHNS and CDR2 SASEGT. The CDR3 has 13 amino acids. CDR3 nucleotide sequence: TGTGCCAGCAGACAGGACCCTAACTATGGCTACACCTTC. The encoded protein is CASRQDPNYGYTF.

The chain links TRBV6-6 to TRBJ2-3, with D unclear. This CDR3 region has 14 residues. Germline lookup yields CDR1 MNHNY and CDR2 SVGAGI (reference sequence). Deletions cut 6 bases from V and 0 bases from J, with 10 bases between. The CDR3 sequence: CASRRQTSTDTQYF. As DNA, the CDR3 is TGTGCCAGCAGGCGGCAGACCAGCACAGATACGCAGTATTTT.

The rearrangement uses TRBV19 and TRBJ2-4; 8 nucleotides line up with TRBD1. From germline, CDR1 is LNHDA and CDR2 SQIVND (reference sequence). The CDR3 is 17 residues long. The V segment lost 3 bases and the J segment 3 bases; nucleotides outside the gene matches: 10. The CDR3 DNA is TGTGCCAGTAGTATGGGACAGGTGAATTTGGGCAAAAACATTCAGTACTTC. It yields the protein CASSMGQVNLGKNIQYF.

The chain has TRBV7-3 and TRBJ2-6; D not resolved. The V gene lost 1 base and the J gene lost 3 bases, with 7 bases spanning the gap. The CDR3 has 15 residues. Per the germline V gene, CDR1 is SGHTA and CDR2 is FQGTGA. The CDR3: CASSLNPGGANVLTF. For the CDR3, the DNA is TGTGCCAGCAGCTTAAACCCGGGTGGGGCCAACGTCCTGACTTTC.

V gene TRBV29-1 combines with J gene TRBJ1-1; D remains unclear. CDR3 length: 12 amino acids. Germline V CDR1 and CDR2: SQVTM, ANQGSEA. V lost 7 bases to trimming and J lost 0 bases, with 9 bases between them. CDR3 DNA sequence: TGCAGCGCCGCTCGGGTGAACACTGAAGCTTTCTTT. Residues: CSAARVNTEAFF.